The rows below give T cell receptor beta chains drawn from one sample of a study of blood T cell repertoires in COVID-19. The assay was immunoSEQ multiplex PCR, and TCRdb's table has in-frame clones only and misses some. The sample yields about 74,000 clones, about nine tenths seen once. The material sequenced was peripheral blood. These receptors were collected from a human donor in a cohort sampled during active COVID-19. CDR3s include the opening cysteine and the closing phenylalanine or tryptophan. The D gene is left open where the match is weak. Some rows have no size entry. The others give once, few or many, or a class for an expanded clone.

V gene,clone size,D gene,J gene,CDR3 protein,CDR3 DNA
TRBV7-9,NA,NA,TRBJ2-3,CASSLSGPGATQYF,TGTGCCAGCAGCTTATCCGGCCCAGGGGCCACGCAGTATTTT
TRBV6-5,NA,TRBD1,TRBJ1-5,CASLTGGNQPQHF,TGTGCCAGCTTGACAGGGGGCAATCAGCCCCAGCATTTT
TRBV19,medium-sized,TRBD2,TRBJ2-1,CASSIGTSSYNEQFF,TGTGCCAGTAGTATTGGGACTAGCTCCTACAATGAGCAGTTCTTC
TRBV5-4,NA,TRBD2,TRBJ2-7,CASSLGLASDYEQYF,TGTGCCAGCAGCCTGGGACTAGCGAGTGACTACGAGCAGTACTTC
TRBV6-5,NA,NA,TRBJ1-2,CASSRTEGGYTF,TGTGCCAGCAGTAGGACAGAAGGTGGCTACACCTTC
TRBV6-6,NA,TRBD2,TRBJ2-2,CASSSSGRNTGELFF,TGTGCCAGCAGTTCTAGCGGGCGGAACACCGGGGAGCTGTTTTTT
TRBV7-2,NA,TRBD2,TRBJ2-1,CASSLSLAGGDNEQFF,TGTGCCAGCAGCTTATCCTTAGCGGGGGGCGACAATGAGCAGTTCTTC
TRBV28,NA,NA,TRBJ1-5,CASSQGWSNQPQHF,TGTGCCAGCAGCCAGGGATGGAGCAATCAGCCCCAGCATTTT
TRBV5-5,NA,TRBD1,TRBJ2-7,CASSLLDRGEQYF,TGTGCCAGCAGCTTACTGGACAGGGGCGAGCAGTACTTC
TRBV4-3,NA,TRBD2,TRBJ2-7,CASKRLADSYEQYF,TGCGCCAGCAAACGACTAGCGGACTCCTACGAGCAGTACTTC
TRBV4-2,NA,TRBD1,TRBJ2-7,CASSQDWTGDYEQYF,TGTGCCAGCAGCCAAGATTGGACAGGGGACTACGAGCAGTACTTC
TRBV27,NA,TRBD1,TRBJ2-5,CASSPGAGTGSFYETQYF,TGTGCCAGCAGTCCGGGAGCCGGGACAGGGTCTTTCTATGAGACCCAGTACTTC
TRBV5-1,NA,TRBD2,TRBJ2-1,CASSSWTSGSYNEQFF,TGCGCCAGCAGCTCCTGGACTAGCGGGAGCTACAATGAGCAGTTCTTC
TRBV5-4,NA,TRBD2,TRBJ2-2,CASSSSGLAWNTGELFF,TGTGCCAGCAGCTCAAGTGGACTAGCTTGGAACACCGGGGAGCTGTTTTTT
TRBV6-2/TRBV6-3,NA,NA,TRBJ1-4,CASSPATGGAEKLFF,TGTGCCAGCAGTCCGGCGACAGGCGGTGCTGAAAAACTGTTTTTT
TRBV11-2,NA,NA,TRBJ2-7,CASSLGPLSSYEQYF,TGTGCCAGCAGCTTAGGTCCCCTGAGCTCCTACGAGCAGTACTTC
TRBV15,NA,TRBD2,TRBJ2-7,CATSRDLGLAGTYEQYF,TGTGCCACCAGCAGAGATCTGGGACTAGCGGGGACCTACGAGCAGTACTTC
TRBV6-2/TRBV6-3,once,TRBD2,TRBJ2-5,CASSYGPGLAGVGETQYF,TGTGCCAGCAGTTACGGCCCGGGACTAGCGGGAGTAGGAGAGACCCAGTACTTC
TRBV2,NA,TRBD2,TRBJ2-5,CASSEGLARRIGETQYF,TGTGCCAGCAGTGAGGGACTAGCAAGGAGGATCGGGGAGACCCAGTACTTC
TRBV19,NA,TRBD2,TRBJ2-7,CASSKGLANSYEQYF,TGTGCCAGTAGTAAGGGACTAGCCAATTCCTACGAGCAGTACTTC
TRBV27,NA,TRBD1,TRBJ2-5,CASRTGDYSEKETQYF,TGTGCCAGTAGGACAGGGGACTATTCAGAAAAAGAGACCCAGTACTTC
TRBV28,NA,NA,TRBJ2-3,CASKGSRDTDTQYF,TGTGCCAGCAAGGGTTCGCGGGACACAGATACGCAGTATTTT
TRBV28,NA,NA,TRBJ1-1,CASITAGDINEAFF,TGTGCCAGCATTACTGCCGGGGATATCAATGAAGCTTTCTTT